These 26 T cell receptor beta chains were sequenced from one sample in a study of OX40 agonist ivuxolimab in advanced cancers. Clones were read by immunoSEQ multiplex PCR, and TCRdb kept only the in-frame ones, dropping some. Here the sample spans about 90,000 clones, roughly 85% being singletons. The sample in question was CD4+ or CD8+ T cells sorted from blood, obtained in a trial of the OX40 agonist ivuxolimab. The receptors shown here come from an adult with an advanced solid tumor such as melanoma, head and neck, liver or kidney cancer.

The chain couples TRBV11-2 to TRBJ1-1, with 8 bases matching TRBD1. CDR1 and CDR2 (germline): SGHAT, FQNNGV. The CDR3 spans 17 residues. V lost 1 base, J lost 1 base, and 8 bases stayed unmatched. CDR3 region: CASSLAGQGGGNTEAFF. CDR3 DNA sequence: TGTGCCAGCAGCTTAGCTGGACAGGGCGGGGGGAACACTGAAGCTTTCTTT.

The chain carries TRBV9 and TRBJ2-1, with 7 bases identical to TRBD2. V lost 5 bases and J lost 8; bases outside the gene matches: 13. Germline values: CDR1 SGDLS, CDR2 YYNGEE. CDR3 length: 15 amino acids. The CDR3 bases are TGTGCCAGCAGGGAAGCGGGATTTGACTGGGATGAGCAGTTCTTC. Its protein product is CASREAGFDWDEQFF.

The V gene is TRBV7-3, the J gene TRBJ2-5, with 7 bases matching TRBD2. The J segment lost 3 bases and the V segment lost 2 bases, leaving 6 bases of the junction unmatched. This CDR3 contains 15 residues. Germline V gene sequence: CDR1 SGHTA, CDR2 FQGTGA. The CDR3 bases are TGTGCCAGCAGCTTAGGTCCTAGCGGCAAAGAGACCCAGTACTTC. As protein: CASSLGPSGKETQYF.

The chain employs TRBV19 and TRBJ2-1, with a tentative D call TRBD2 (6 bases). This CDR3 is built from 13 residues. CDR1 is LNHDA, CDR2 SQIVND, per germline (reference sequence). With 4 bases removed from V and 9 bases from J, the gap between germline ends came to 13 bases. The CDR3: CASSTGTGGEQFF. In nucleotides, the CDR3 is TGTGCCAGTAGTACCGGGACTGGGGGTGAGCAGTTCTTC.

The rearrangement links TRBV19 to TRBJ2-1, with D possibly TRBD2 on 6 matching bases. The CDR3 is made up of 13 amino acids. Germline-derived CDR1 and CDR2 are LNHDA and SQIVND (reference sequence). Deletions cut 4 bases from V and 7 bases from J, with 11 bases between. In DNA form, the CDR3 reads TGTGCCAGTAGTACGACTAGACGGAATGAGCAGTTCTTC. Protein sequence: CASSTTRRNEQFF.

The chain uses TRBV6-1 and TRBJ2-7; 9 bases line up with TRBD1. V lost 7 bases to trimming and J lost 0 bases; unmatched junction nucleotides: 4. The CDR3 is 14 residues long. The V gene's germline CDR1 is MNHNS and CDR2 SASEGT. CDR3 region: CASKAGQGSYEQYF. Here the CDR3 DNA reads TGTGCCAGCAAGGCGGGACAGGGCTCCTACGAGCAGTACTTC.

V is TRBV5-1 and J is TRBJ1-4; 8 bases match TRBD1. Germline V gene lookup returns CDR1 SGHRS and CDR2 YFSETQ. V gave up 5 bases and J gave up 7 bases; unmatched junction bases: 4. The length of the CDR3 is 13 residues. CDR3 bases: TGCGCCAGCAGTTTACAGGGGGGTGAAAAACTGTTTTTT. Its protein product is CASSLQGGEKLFF.

The chain links TRBV9 to TRBJ1-1, with TRBD1 matching 9 bases. The CDR3 runs to 15 residues. After removal of 4 bases from V and 4 bases from J, the junction contained 8 bases not matched to a gene. CDR1 SGDLS and CDR2 YYNGEE come from the germline V gene. In nucleotides, the CDR3 is TGTGCCAGCAGCCGTAGAAGGGACAGGGTCACTGAAGCTTTCTTT. This codes for CASSRRRDRVTEAFF.

The V gene is TRBV6-1, the J gene TRBJ2-5, with 9 bases aligning to TRBD2. The germline gives CDR1 MNHNS, CDR2 SASEGT. The CDR3 is 15 residues long. Trimming at V came to 3 bases and at J to 2 bases, leaving 4 bases not matched to a gene. The CDR3 sequence is CASSEQAGGQETQYF. The CDR3 DNA follows: TGTGCCAGCAGTGAGCAGGCGGGGGGGCAAGAGACCCAGTACTTC.

The chain recombines TRBV19 with TRBJ2-7, with D tentatively TRBD1 (5 bases). The V end lost 5 bases, the J end lost 0 bases, and 17 bases lay between the germline ends. This CDR3 comprises 16 residues. Germline CDR1 LNHDA, CDR2 SQIVND (reference sequence). The CDR3 sequence: CASSPGTGFSSYEQYF. The CDR3 DNA sequence: TGTGCCAGTAGTCCTGGAACAGGTTTTAGCTCCTACGAGCAGTACTTC.

In this sample, this clone turned up a few times. The chain recombines TRBV6-1 with TRBJ2-3, with TRBD1 matching 8 bases. V was pared by 2 bases and J by 5 bases, with 9 bases of the junction left unmatched. The CDR3 contains 16 residues. CDR1 is MNHNS and CDR2 is SASEGT in the germline V gene. The CDR3 region is CASSEMWTGSRDTQYF. CDR3 nucleotides: TGTGCCAGCAGTGAAATGTGGACAGGGTCGAGAGATACGCAGTATTTT.

The V gene is TRBV19, the J gene TRBJ2-5; 8 nucleotides align to TRBD2. Germline lookup yields CDR1 LNHDA and CDR2 SQIVND (reference sequence). The CDR3 is 15 residues long. Trimming at V came to 6 bases and at J to 2 bases, leaving 8 bases not matched to a gene. CDR3 nucleotides: TGTGCCAGTAGGCCCTCGGCGGGAGGACAAGAGACCCAGTACTTC. Amino acids: CASRPSAGGQETQYF.

The genes are TRBV7-9 and TRBJ2-5, with D unresolved. The CDR3 is 16 residues long. Deletions cut 0 bases from V and 0 bases from J, with 11 bases between. Germline V gives CDR1 SEHNR, CDR2 FQNEAQ (reference sequence). CDR3 nucleotide sequence: TGTGCCAGCAGCTTAGCCACGAGGACCAACCAAGAGACCCAGTACTTC. Residues: CASSLATRTNQETQYF.

The chain carries TRBV28 and TRBJ2-7; the D call may be TRBD1 or TRBD2 (5 bases each). Germline CDR1 MDHEN, CDR2 SYDVKM. Trimming took 6 bases from V and 0 from J, leaving 15 bases between them. This CDR3 contains 15 residues. CDR3 DNA: TGTGCCAGCAGCTTCGTTACGAGGGGCTCCTACGAGCAGTACTTC. This translates into CASSFVTRGSYEQYF.

The chain is built from TRBV5-1 and TRBJ2-1; D is tentatively TRBD1 or TRBD2 (6 bases each). Trimming removed 5 bases at V and 6 bases at J, with 18 bases between. CDR1 SGHRS and CDR2 YFSETQ come from the germline V gene. The CDR3 runs to 15 residues. The CDR3 reads CASREGQGRFNEQFF. The CDR3 bases are TGCGCCAGCAGGGAGGGTCAGGGGCGATTCAATGAGCAGTTCTTC.

This sequence joins TRBV11-2 and TRBJ2-3; D gene unclear. CDR3 length: 14 residues. CDR1 is SGHAT, CDR2 FQNNGV, per germline. The V end was cut by 5 bases, the J end by 0 bases, with 9 bases between. The CDR3, as DNA: TGTGCCAGCAGCCGGACCCGGAGCACAGATACGCAGTATTTT. Translating it yields CASSRTRSTDTQYF.

The chain combines TRBV11-2 with TRBJ2-3; D unresolved. With 5 bases removed from V and 2 bases from J, the gap between germline ends came to 23 bases. Germline CDR1 is SGHAT and CDR2 is FQNNGV. The CDR3 covers 18 residues. CDR3 bases: TGTGCCAGCAGCAGCCCCTTTACGTTCTATTCTATCACAGATACGCAGTATTTT. Its protein is CASSSPFTFYSITDTQYF.

The chain couples TRBV5-1 to TRBJ2-7; tentative D call: TRBD2 (6 bases). CDR1 and CDR2 from the germline V gene are SGHRS and YFSETQ. The CDR3 totals 15 residues. Between the trimmed V and J ends, which lost 2 bases and 3 bases, there was a span of 15 bases. The CDR3 DNA sequence: TGCGCCAGCAGCTTAACCCCCGGAGGGAGCTACGAGCAGTACTTC. Its protein is CASSLTPGGSYEQYF.

J is TRBJ2-3 and V is TRBV6-5; 12 bases agree with TRBD1. Germline V gives CDR1 MNHEY, CDR2 SVGAGI. The CDR3 totals 16 residues. After removal of 2 bases from V and 6 bases from J, the junction contained 6 bases not matched to a gene. The chain's CDR3 is CASSYKGQGARDTQYF. DNA of the CDR3: TGTGCCAGCAGTTACAAGGGACAGGGGGCGCGTGATACGCAGTATTTT.

This chain connects TRBV2 to TRBJ2-5, with a weak D call TRBD2 (6 bases). Per the germline V gene, CDR1 is SNHLY and CDR2 is FYNNEI. The CDR3 consists of 13 residues. Trimming stripped 9 bases from V and 4 bases from J, with 15 bases between. The CDR3 is CASLAEQGETQYF. The CDR3 DNA is TGTGCCAGTTTAGCGGAGCAGGGAGAGACCCAGTACTTC. Using reference TRBV2 and TRBJ2-5 for the parts outside the CDR3, the full variable domain is EPEVTQTPSHQVTQMGQEVILRCVPISNHLYFYWYRQILGQKVEFLVSFYNNEISEKSEIFDDQFSVERPDGSNFTLKIRSTKLEDSAMYFCASLAEQGETQYFGPGTRLLVL.

This clone was observed a few times. This same CDR3 is encoded by further DNA sequences in the sample. The chain couples TRBV30 to TRBJ1-1; D unresolved. V was cut by 0 bases and J by 7 bases, with 6 bases left in between. Germline V gives CDR1 GTSNPN, CDR2 SVGIG (reference sequence). CDR3 length: 11 residues. The CDR3 protein is CAWSVQIEAFF. The CDR3 DNA follows: TGTGCCTGGAGTGTACAAATTGAAGCTTTCTTT. The whole variable domain, filled in from reference TRBV30 and TRBJ1-1, reads SQTIHQWPATLVQPVGSPLSLECTVEGTSNPNLYWYRQAAGRGLQLLFYSVGIGQISSEVPQNLSASRPQDRQFILSSKKLLLSDSGFYLCAWSVQIEAFFGQGTRLTVV.

This rearrangement joins TRBV6-1 to TRBJ1-5; 7 bases line up with TRBD1. The CDR3 covers 13 residues. J was trimmed by 1 base and V by 10 bases; bases with no gene match: 4. CDR1 and CDR2 (germline): MNHNS, SASEGT. The CDR3 DNA sequence: TGTGCCATCGGACAGGCGAGCAATCAGCCCCAGCATTTT. Its translation: CAIGQASNQPQHF.

A few counts support this clone. This sequence joins TRBV7-2 and TRBJ2-5, with TRBD2 identical over 13 bases. The germline V gene encodes CDR1 SGHTA and CDR2 FQGNSA. This CDR3 contains 17 residues. V trimming: 5 bases; J trimming: 2 bases; junction bases outside the gene matches: 8. CDR3 protein: CASSPLWTSGGQETQYF. As DNA, the CDR3 is TGTGCCAGCAGCCCCCTCTGGACTAGCGGGGGACAAGAGACCCAGTACTTC. The full variable domain, its missing parts supplied by reference TRBV7-2 and TRBJ2-5, is GAGVSQSPSNKVTEKGKDVELRCDPISGHTALYWYRQSLGQGLEFLIYFQGNSAPDKSGLPSDRFSAERTGGSVSTLTIQRTQQEDSAVYLCASSPLWTSGGQETQYFGPGTRLLVL.

As for this clone: One end of the junction varies from germline; a read error may be responsible. The rearrangement links TRBV4-1 to TRBJ1-2; tentative D call: TRBD1 (5 bases). From germline, CDR1 is MGHRA and CDR2 YSYEKL. This CDR3 is 17 amino acids long. CDR3 sequence: CASTQRGMAGLNYGYTF. The CDR3 DNA follows: TGCGCCAGCACCCAAAGGGGAATGGCCGGACTTAACTATGGCTACACCTTC.

The chain combines TRBV30 with TRBJ2-1, with 7 positions matching TRBD1. CDR1 and CDR2 (germline): GTSNPN, SVGIG (reference sequence). V lost 3 bases and J lost 4; bases outside the gene matches: 6. The CDR3 has 14 amino acids. CDR3 in amino acids: CAWRPRGQYNEQFF. The CDR3 DNA reads TGTGCCTGGAGACCCCGGGGACAGTACAATGAGCAGTTCTTC.

The chain joins TRBV7-2 to TRBJ1-1; D remains unclear. The V end lost 5 bases, the J end lost 1 base, and 14 bases lay between the germline ends. CDR1 SGHTA and CDR2 FQGNSA come from the germline V gene. The CDR3 covers 15 residues. The CDR3 here is CASSRLGPRNTEAFF. The CDR3 DNA follows: TGTGCCAGCAGCCGTTTAGGGCCTAGGAACACTGAAGCTTTCTTT.